This entry features one TCR beta chain sequence. Its antigen remains unidentified. The data originate from a study of cytomegalovirus exposure and HLA in healthy donors. Study outcomes and limitations: Highly shared sequence variants in one cluster were likely a sequencing artifact. A later analysis reportedly found fewer N-insertions in an Asian-associated ancestry cluster than the approximately 670-donor mean.

This CDR3 region has 17 residues. Germline CDR1 and CDR2: KGHSH and LQKENI. Losses at the gene ends were 3 bases for V and 6 bases for J; bases not matched to a gene: 15. Primers for the PCR totalled 60 Vbeta and 13 Jbeta. Sequencing was performed with immunoSEQ multiplex PCR; in TCRdb, only in-frame clones are kept and a portion is missing. The repertoire consists of about 150,000 clones, with around 70% occurring once and the leading ten covering approximately 2.3%. Healthy bone marrow donors formed the donor group. This chain links TRBV18 with TRBJ2-7; 9 bases are a match to TRBD1. The sequence was obtained from a woman aged 55-69 years in good health and CMV-seropositive. Sequenced input: PBMCs. The CDR3 reads CASSPIPGQGTSIEQYF. The DNA for the CDR3 is TGTGCCAGCTCACCGATCCCGGGACAGGGAACGTCGATCGAGCAGTACTTC.